This TCR beta chain was sequenced during a study of human T cells and chemical hapten exposure. Looking at the study overall: Weekly scalp doses of diphenylcyclopropenone were given to patients during the approximately 23-week study.

Stated time point: pre-sensitization, week 0. Treatment described: therapeutic diphenylcyclopropenone sensitization with weekly scalp DPC. The table lists this clonotype with a few counts. The antigen remains undetermined. Study-wide points: Relative to control repertoires, expanded TCRs gave rise to significantly more large CDR3 similarity clusters. With regard to DPC sensitization, TCRs above 1 in 1000 frequency did not change.

In the authors' workflow: Just over 95,000 TCRs per sample was the median, with a range of roughly 23,224 to 750,000. TCRdb re-called the RACE reads with MiXCR, one entry per CDR3 protein. None of the V and J calls come from the authors' own analysis; TCRdb made them. Seen here are roughly 380,000 distinct CDR3 sequences, 5% to 6.5% observed once, and the top ten hold just over 2.5%. The specimen was whole blood, collected in connection with sensitization to the hapten diphenylcyclopropenone (DPC). The receptor comes from a woman aged 45 to 65 with alopecia areata. Some clones in this sample may be carry-over from other donors' samples.

The CDR3 coding sequence is TGCAGCGTTGTATCAAACTCTGGGGCCAACGTCCTGACTTTC. It encodes CSVVSNSGANVLTF. The chain combines TRBV29-1 with TRBJ2-6, with D uncertain. V lost 4 bases to trimming and J lost 0 bases, with 7 bases between them. The CDR3 has 14 amino acids. Germline-derived CDR1 and CDR2 are SQVTM and ANQGSEA.